This T cell receptor (beta chain) was identified during a study of Ad26.COV2.S vaccination and SARS-CoV-2 variants (dated by TCRdb to the early 2020s). For the wider study: Donors in the vaccine arm were drawn from COV1001, a phase I-IIa trial of Ad26.COV2.S in healthy adults that was multicentre, randomized, double-blind and placebo-controlled. Trial participants were randomized into five groups of five: low-dose or high-dose Ad26.COV2.S given once or twice, or placebo on both occasions. A total of approximately 30 samples were included in the TCR-sequenced set, comprising roughly 19 Ad26.COV2.S vaccine recipients, 5 placebo recipients and 8 SARS-CoV-2 convalescent individuals. Investigators did not know the trial group allocation while performing experiments and assessing outcomes. TCRbeta repertoire sequencing served as the tool for gauging how specific and how broad the SARS-CoV-2-reactive T cell receptors were following Ad26.COV2.S vaccination. Dosing of Ad26.COV2.S was intramuscular, at either 5x10^10 or 1x10^11 viral particles, delivered as one shot or as two shots spaced 56 days apart.

The sample's treatment or condition label, in plain terms: roughly 19 received Ad26.COV2.S at low or high dose, single or two shots; roughly 5 received placebo; per-sample allocation not given. For vaccine and placebo recipients, the sequenced repertoires came from samples collected on day 63 after the first injection. In Cohort 1b, about 27 adults aged 18-55 years were enrolled at a single site in Boston, USA, between 29 July and 7 August 2020. As a vaccine, Ad26.COV2.S was a replication-incompetent adenovirus type 26 vector that expressed a prefusion-stabilized SARS-CoV-2 spike protein derived from the original Wuhan strain. V is pared back by 2 bases and J by 2 bases, with 17 bases lying between the germline termini. Taken from the germline V gene, the CDR1 and CDR2 loops are SGHAT and FQNNGV. The CDR3 starts with the cysteine, ends with the phenylalanine, and has 17 residues. Here the CDR3 DNA is all that survives: 51 bases in frame from base 1.

Comment on this clone: No antigen is known for it. The input lacks base qualities; no much larger clone sits a single base away.

TCRbeta CDR3 regions were sequenced with the immunoSEQ Assay. After extraction, genomic DNA underwent amplification by bias-controlled multiplex PCR, followed by high-throughput sequencing. On the authors' methods: To quantify the absolute abundance of every unique TCRbeta CDR3 region, sequences were collapsed and filtered. T cell fraction was estimated by normalization of TCRbeta template counts to usable DNA, with usable DNA being measured through amplification of reference genes present in all nucleated cells. Repertoire TCRs were annotated as SARS-CoV-2-specific by exact matching of V gene, CDR3 amino acid sequence and J gene to a known reactive TCR set. The reference SARS-CoV-2 TCR set was obtained from MIRA and was filtered for enrichment in COVID-19-positive ImmuneCODE repertoires, whereby public or cross-reactive TCRs were removed. Based on the MIRA antigens, annotated TCRs were further analysed at the level of specific ORF or position within ORF. Breadth was defined as annotated unique rearrangements over total unique productive rearrangements; depth was the summed frequency of those rearrangements. Group comparisons of TCR breadth used two-sided Wilcoxon rank-sum tests. TCRdb took this table from immuneACCESS and kept in-frame rearrangements with V and J called. Such tables lack part of the clones; where checked against another copy, unresolved V genes explain under half of the gap, and the rest is unexplained. That table gives V, J and clone size, and the DNA gave D and trimming. Here the sample has approximately 300,000 clones; about 82% occur a single time. The ten largest clonotypes hold approximately 2% of the sample.

Study-wide findings and limitations: The study was not powered to compare responses between vaccine doses or regimens. After vaccination, substantial breadth of spike-specific CD8+ and CD4+ T cell responses was reported. The authors noted that the TCR breadth and depth analyses may have underestimated total T cell responses. Vaccine and placebo recipients had comparable non-spike TCR breadth, which fits with the vaccine containing only spike. Higher spike-specific TCR breadth was observed in Ad26.COV2.S recipients than in placebo recipients (P = 0.0014).

The source of this sequence is a person between 18 and 59 years old who received the Ad26.COV2.S COVID-19 vaccine or a placebo. The sequencing used peripheral blood, collected in a trial of Ad26.COV2.S vaccine versus placebo. Recombination linked TRBV11-2 to TRBJ2-3; D gene: possibly TRBD1, on 6 matching bases. The DNA reads TGTGCCAGCAGCTTATATACATCTCAGGGGATCACAGATACGCAGTATTTT. This translates into CASSLYTSQGITDTQYF.